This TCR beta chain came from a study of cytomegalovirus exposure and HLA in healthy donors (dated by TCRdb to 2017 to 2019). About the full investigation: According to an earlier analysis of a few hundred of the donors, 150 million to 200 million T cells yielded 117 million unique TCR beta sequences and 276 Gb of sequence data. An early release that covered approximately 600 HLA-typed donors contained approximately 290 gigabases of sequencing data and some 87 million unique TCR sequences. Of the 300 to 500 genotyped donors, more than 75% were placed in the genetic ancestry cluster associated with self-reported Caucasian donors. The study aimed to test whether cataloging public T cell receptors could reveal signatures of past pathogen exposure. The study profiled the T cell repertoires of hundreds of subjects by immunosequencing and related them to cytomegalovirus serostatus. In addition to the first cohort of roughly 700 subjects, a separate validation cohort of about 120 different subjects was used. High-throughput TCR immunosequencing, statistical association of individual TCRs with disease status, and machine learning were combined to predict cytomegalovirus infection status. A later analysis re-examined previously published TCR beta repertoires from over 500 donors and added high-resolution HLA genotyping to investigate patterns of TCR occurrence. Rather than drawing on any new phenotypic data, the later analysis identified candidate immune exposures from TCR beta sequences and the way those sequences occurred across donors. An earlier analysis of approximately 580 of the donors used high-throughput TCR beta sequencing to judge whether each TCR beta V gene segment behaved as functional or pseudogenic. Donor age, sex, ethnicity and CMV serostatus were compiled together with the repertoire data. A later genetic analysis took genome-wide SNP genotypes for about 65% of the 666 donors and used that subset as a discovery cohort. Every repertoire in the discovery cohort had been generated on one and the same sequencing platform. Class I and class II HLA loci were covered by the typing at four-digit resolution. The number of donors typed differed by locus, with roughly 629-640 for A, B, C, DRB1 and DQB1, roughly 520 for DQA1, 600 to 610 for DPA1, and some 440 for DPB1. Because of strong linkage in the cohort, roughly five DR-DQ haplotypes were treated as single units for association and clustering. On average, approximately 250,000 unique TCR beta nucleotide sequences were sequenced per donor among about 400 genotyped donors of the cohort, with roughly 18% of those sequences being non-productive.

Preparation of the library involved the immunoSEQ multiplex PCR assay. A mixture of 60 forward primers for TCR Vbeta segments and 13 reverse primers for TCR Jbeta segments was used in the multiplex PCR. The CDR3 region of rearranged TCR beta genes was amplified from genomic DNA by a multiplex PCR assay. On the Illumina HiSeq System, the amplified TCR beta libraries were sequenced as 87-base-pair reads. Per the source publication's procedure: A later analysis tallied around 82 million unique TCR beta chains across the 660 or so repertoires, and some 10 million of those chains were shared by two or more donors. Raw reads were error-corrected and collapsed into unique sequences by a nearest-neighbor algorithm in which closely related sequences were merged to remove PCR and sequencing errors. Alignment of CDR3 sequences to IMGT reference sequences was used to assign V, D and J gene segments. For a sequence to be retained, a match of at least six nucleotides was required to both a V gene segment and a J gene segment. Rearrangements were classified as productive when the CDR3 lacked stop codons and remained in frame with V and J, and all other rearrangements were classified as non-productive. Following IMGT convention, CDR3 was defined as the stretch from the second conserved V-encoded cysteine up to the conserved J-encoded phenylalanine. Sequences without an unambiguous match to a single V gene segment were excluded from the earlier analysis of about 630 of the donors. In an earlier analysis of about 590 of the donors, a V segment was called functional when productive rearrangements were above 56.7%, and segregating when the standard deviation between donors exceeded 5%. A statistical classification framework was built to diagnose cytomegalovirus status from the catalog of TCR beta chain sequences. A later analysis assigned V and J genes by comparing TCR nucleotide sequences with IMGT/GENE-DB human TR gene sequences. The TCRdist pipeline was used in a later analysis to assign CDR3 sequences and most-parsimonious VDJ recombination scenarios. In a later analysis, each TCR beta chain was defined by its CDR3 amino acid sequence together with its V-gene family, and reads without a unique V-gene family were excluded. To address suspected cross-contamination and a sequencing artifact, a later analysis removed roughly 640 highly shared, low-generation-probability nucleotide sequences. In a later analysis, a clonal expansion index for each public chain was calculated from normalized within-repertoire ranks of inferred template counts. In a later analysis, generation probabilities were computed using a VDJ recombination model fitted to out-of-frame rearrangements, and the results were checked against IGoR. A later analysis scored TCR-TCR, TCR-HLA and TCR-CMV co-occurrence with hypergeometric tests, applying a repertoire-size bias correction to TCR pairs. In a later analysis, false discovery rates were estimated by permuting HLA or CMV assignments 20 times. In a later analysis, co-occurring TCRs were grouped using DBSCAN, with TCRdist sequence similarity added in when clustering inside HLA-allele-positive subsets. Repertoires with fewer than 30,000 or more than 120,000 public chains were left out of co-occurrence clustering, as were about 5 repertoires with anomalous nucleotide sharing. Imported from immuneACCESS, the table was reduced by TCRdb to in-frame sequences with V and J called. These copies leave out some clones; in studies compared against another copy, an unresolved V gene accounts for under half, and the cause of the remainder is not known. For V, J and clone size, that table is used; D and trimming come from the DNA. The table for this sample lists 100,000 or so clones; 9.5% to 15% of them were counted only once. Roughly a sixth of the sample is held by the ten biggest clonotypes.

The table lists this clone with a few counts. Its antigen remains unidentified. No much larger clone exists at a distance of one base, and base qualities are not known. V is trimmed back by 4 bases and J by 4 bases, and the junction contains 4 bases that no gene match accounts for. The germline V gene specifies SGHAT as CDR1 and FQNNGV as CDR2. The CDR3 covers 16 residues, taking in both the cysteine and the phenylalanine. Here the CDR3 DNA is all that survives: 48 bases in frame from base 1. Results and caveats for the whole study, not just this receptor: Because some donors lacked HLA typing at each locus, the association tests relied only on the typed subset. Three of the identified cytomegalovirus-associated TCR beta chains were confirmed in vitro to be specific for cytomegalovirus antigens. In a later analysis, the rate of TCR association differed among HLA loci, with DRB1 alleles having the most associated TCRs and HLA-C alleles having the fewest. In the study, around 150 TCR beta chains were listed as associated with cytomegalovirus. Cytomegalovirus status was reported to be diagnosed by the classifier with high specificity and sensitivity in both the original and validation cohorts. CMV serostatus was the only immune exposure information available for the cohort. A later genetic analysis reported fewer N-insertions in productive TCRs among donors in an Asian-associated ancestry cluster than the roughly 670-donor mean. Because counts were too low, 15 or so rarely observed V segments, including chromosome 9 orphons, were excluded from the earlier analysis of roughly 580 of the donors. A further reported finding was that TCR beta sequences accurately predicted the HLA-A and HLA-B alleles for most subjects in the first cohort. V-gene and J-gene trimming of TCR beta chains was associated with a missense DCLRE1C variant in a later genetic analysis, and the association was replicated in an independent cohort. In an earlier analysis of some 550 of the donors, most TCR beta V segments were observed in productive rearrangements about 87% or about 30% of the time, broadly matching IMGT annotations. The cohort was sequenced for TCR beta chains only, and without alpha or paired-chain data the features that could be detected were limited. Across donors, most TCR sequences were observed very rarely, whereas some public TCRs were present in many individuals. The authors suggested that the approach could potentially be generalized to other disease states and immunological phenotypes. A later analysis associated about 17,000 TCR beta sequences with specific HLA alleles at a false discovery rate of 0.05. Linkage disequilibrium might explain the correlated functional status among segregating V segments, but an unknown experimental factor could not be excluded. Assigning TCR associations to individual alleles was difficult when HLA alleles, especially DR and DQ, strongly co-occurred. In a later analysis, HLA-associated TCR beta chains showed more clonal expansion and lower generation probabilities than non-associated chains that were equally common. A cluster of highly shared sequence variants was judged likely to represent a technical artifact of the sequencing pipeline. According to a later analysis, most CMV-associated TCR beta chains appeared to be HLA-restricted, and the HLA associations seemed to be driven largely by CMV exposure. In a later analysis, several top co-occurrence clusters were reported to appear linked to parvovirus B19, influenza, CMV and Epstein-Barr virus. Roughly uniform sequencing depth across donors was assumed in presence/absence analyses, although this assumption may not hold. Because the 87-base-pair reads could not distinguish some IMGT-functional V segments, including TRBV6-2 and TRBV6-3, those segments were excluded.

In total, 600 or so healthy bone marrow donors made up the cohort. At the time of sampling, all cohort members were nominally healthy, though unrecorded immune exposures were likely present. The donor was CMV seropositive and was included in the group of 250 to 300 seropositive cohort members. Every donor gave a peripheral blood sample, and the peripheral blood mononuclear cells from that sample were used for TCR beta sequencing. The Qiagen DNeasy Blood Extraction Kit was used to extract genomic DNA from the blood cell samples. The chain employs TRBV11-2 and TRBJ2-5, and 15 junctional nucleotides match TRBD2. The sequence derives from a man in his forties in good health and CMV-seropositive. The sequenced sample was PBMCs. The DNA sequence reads TGTGCCAGCAGCTCGGGACTAGCGGGAGGTAGAGAGACCCAGTACTTC. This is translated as CASSSGLAGGRETQYF. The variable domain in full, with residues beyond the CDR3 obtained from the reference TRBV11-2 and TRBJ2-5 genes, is EAGVAQSPRYKIIEKRQSVAFWCNPISGHATLYWYQQILGQGPKLLIQFQNNGVVDDSQLPKDRFSAERLKGVDSTLKIQPAKLEDSAVYLCASSSGLAGGRETQYFGPGTRLLVL.